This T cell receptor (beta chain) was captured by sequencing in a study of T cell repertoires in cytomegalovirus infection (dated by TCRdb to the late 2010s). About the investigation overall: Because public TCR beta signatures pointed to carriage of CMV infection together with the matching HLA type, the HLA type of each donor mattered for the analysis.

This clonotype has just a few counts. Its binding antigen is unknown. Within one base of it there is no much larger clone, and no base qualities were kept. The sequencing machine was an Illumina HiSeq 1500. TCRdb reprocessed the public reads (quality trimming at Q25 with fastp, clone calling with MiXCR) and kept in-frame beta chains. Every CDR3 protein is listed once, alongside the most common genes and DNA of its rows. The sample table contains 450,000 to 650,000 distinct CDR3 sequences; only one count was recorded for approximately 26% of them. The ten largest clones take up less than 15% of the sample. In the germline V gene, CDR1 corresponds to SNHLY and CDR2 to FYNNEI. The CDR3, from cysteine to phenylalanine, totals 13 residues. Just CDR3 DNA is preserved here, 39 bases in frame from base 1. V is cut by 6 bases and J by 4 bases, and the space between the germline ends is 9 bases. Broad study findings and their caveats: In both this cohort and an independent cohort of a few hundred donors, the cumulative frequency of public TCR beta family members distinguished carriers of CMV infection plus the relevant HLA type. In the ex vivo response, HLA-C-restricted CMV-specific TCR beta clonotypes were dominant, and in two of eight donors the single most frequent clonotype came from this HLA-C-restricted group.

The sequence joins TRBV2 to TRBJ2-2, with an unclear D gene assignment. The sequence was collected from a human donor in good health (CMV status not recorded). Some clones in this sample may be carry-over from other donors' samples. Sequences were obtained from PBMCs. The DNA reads TGTGCCAGCAGCAGGATCCCCACCGGGGAGCTGTTTTTT. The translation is CASSRIPTGELFF.